These T cell receptor beta chains were read from a single sample in a study of T cell responses to AZD1222 COVID-19 vaccine. Sequenced by immunoSEQ multiplex PCR; TCRdb stores in-frame clones only, minus some. Of around 110,000 clones listed, 92% were seen once; the top ten hold more than 8%. The starting material was peripheral blood, obtained 28 days after the second AZD1222 dose. The receptors were sampled from an adult who received the AZD1222 COVID-19 vaccine. Both conserved end residues are part of each CDR3. Fields, in order: clone size, D gene, V gene, J gene, CDR3 protein, CDR3 DNA. A D gene is named only where the DNA matches it firmly. Size values are once, few and many counts, or a class for expanded clones, and some rows have none.

abundance: NA
d_gene: NA
v_gene: TRBV6-2/TRBV6-3
j_gene: TRBJ2-5
CDR3aa: CASSYSETQYF
CDR3nt: TGTGCCAGCAGTTACTCGGAGACCCAGTACTTC

abundance: once
d_gene: NA
v_gene: TRBV6-4
j_gene: TRBJ2-1
CDR3aa: CASSDSRNRRSNNEQFF
CDR3nt: TGTGCCAGCAGTGACTCGAGGAACAGGAGGTCTAACAATGAGCAGTTCTTC

abundance: NA
d_gene: NA
v_gene: TRBV19
j_gene: TRBJ1-5
CDR3aa: CASSIGGQPQHF
CDR3nt: TGTGCCAGTAGTATTGGAGGTCAGCCCCAGCATTTT

abundance: NA
d_gene: NA
v_gene: TRBV7-3
j_gene: TRBJ2-6
CDR3aa: CASSLRTPGANVLTF
CDR3nt: TGTGCCAGCAGCTTAAGGACACCTGGGGCCAACGTCCTGACTTTC

abundance: NA
d_gene: TRBD1
v_gene: TRBV4-1
j_gene: TRBJ2-1
CDR3aa: CASSHTGTGGYNEQFF
CDR3nt: TGCGCCAGCAGCCATACCGGGACAGGGGGATACAATGAGCAGTTCTTC

abundance: NA
d_gene: TRBD2
v_gene: TRBV6-2/TRBV6-3
j_gene: TRBJ2-7
CDR3aa: CASSYDPGRTSDYEQYF
CDR3nt: TGTGCCAGCAGTTACGACCCTGGCCGGACTAGCGACTACGAGCAGTACTTC

abundance: NA
d_gene: NA
v_gene: TRBV7-2
j_gene: TRBJ1-5
CDR3aa: CASSLPESNQPQHF
CDR3nt: TGTGCCAGCAGCTTGCCGGAAAGCAATCAGCCCCAGCATTTT

abundance: NA
d_gene: TRBD1
v_gene: TRBV3-1/TRBV3-2
j_gene: TRBJ1-6
CDR3aa: CASSQRQGGSYNSPLHF
CDR3nt: TGTGCCAGCAGCCAAAGACAGGGGGGGTCCTATAATTCACCCCTCCACTTT

abundance: NA
d_gene: NA
v_gene: TRBV3-1/TRBV3-2
j_gene: TRBJ1-3
CDR3aa: CASSLNRQTLLSGNTIYF
CDR3nt: TGTGCCAGCAGCCTGAACAGACAGACCCTTTTATCTGGAAACACCATATATTTT

abundance: NA
d_gene: NA
v_gene: TRBV19
j_gene: TRBJ2-2
CDR3aa: CASSIGRRNTGELFF
CDR3nt: TGTGCCAGTAGTATAGGGAGGAGGAACACCGGGGAGCTGTTTTTT

abundance: NA
d_gene: TRBD1
v_gene: TRBV3-1/TRBV3-2
j_gene: TRBJ1-1
CDR3aa: CASSLATGMNTEAFF
CDR3nt: TGTGCCAGCAGCCTTGCGACAGGGATGAACACTGAAGCTTTCTTT

abundance: NA
d_gene: NA
v_gene: TRBV19
j_gene: TRBJ1-5
CDR3aa: CASSIQGKSNQPQHF
CDR3nt: TGTGCCAGTAGTATTCAAGGGAAGAGCAATCAGCCCCAGCATTTT

abundance: NA
d_gene: NA
v_gene: TRBV25-1
j_gene: TRBJ2-2
CDR3aa: CASSYGTLLTGELFF
CDR3nt: TGTGCCAGCAGTTACGGGACTCTTCTCACCGGGGAGCTGTTTTTT

abundance: NA
d_gene: NA
v_gene: TRBV5-1
j_gene: TRBJ2-2
CDR3aa: CASSVQGDAGELFF
CDR3nt: TGCGCCAGCAGCGTACAGGGAGACGCCGGGGAGCTGTTTTTT

abundance: few
d_gene: TRBD1
v_gene: TRBV9
j_gene: TRBJ1-6
CDR3aa: CASSPRTGEGSPLHF
CDR3nt: TGTGCCAGCAGCCCCCGGACAGGGGAGGGATCACCCCTCCACTTT

abundance: NA
d_gene: NA
v_gene: TRBV3-1/TRBV3-2
j_gene: TRBJ2-7
CDR3aa: CASSQDRANSYEQYF
CDR3nt: TGTGCCAGCAGCCAAGATAGGGCAAACTCCTACGAGCAGTACTTC

abundance: NA
d_gene: TRBD1
v_gene: TRBV7-9
j_gene: TRBJ2-7
CDR3aa: CASSFRQGGAYEQYF
CDR3nt: TGTGCCAGCAGCTTTAGACAGGGGGGCGCCTACGAGCAGTACTTC

abundance: NA
d_gene: NA
v_gene: TRBV4-2
j_gene: TRBJ1-4
CDR3aa: CASSQVREKLFF
CDR3nt: TGTGCCAGCAGCCAAGTACGGGAAAAACTGTTTTTT

abundance: NA
d_gene: NA
v_gene: TRBV19
j_gene: TRBJ1-6
CDR3aa: CASSMTGQSDSPLHF
CDR3nt: TGTGCCAGTAGTATGACAGGCCAAAGTGATTCACCCCTCCACTTT

abundance: NA
d_gene: TRBD1
v_gene: TRBV7-6
j_gene: TRBJ2-1
CDR3aa: CASSSGQGHYNEQFF
CDR3nt: TGTGCCAGCAGCTCCGGACAGGGGCATTACAATGAGCAGTTCTTC

abundance: NA
d_gene: TRBD2
v_gene: TRBV9
j_gene: TRBJ2-7
CDR3aa: CASSSRDYTYEQYF
CDR3nt: TGTGCCAGCAGCAGCCGGGACTACACCTACGAGCAGTACTTC

abundance: NA
d_gene: TRBD1
v_gene: TRBV30
j_gene: TRBJ1-6
CDR3aa: CAWRPTGVVNSPLHF
CDR3nt: TGTGCCTGGAGACCGACAGGGGTTGTCAATTCACCCCTCCACTTT

abundance: NA
d_gene: NA
v_gene: TRBV30
j_gene: TRBJ1-2
CDR3aa: CAWSVPRLPYGYTF
CDR3nt: TGTGCCTGGAGTGTACCCAGACTCCCCTATGGCTACACCTTC

abundance: NA
d_gene: TRBD1
v_gene: TRBV28
j_gene: TRBJ1-4
CDR3aa: CASGRGRGEKLFF
CDR3nt: TGTGCCAGTGGCAGGGGGCGAGGAGAAAAACTGTTTTTT

abundance: NA
d_gene: NA
v_gene: TRBV9
j_gene: TRBJ1-5
CDR3aa: CASSVDGHPSQPQHF
CDR3nt: TGTGCCAGCAGCGTAGATGGGCATCCGAGTCAGCCCCAGCATTTT

abundance: once
d_gene: TRBD1
v_gene: TRBV7-9
j_gene: TRBJ1-2
CDR3aa: CASSLAGETGDGYTF
CDR3nt: TGTGCCAGCAGCTTAGCCGGGGAGACAGGGGATGGCTACACCTTC

abundance: NA
d_gene: NA
v_gene: TRBV12-3/TRBV12-4
j_gene: TRBJ1-5
CDR3aa: CASRGTAGQPQHF
CDR3nt: TGTGCCAGCAGGGGGACGGCCGGCCAGCCCCAGCATTTT

abundance: once
d_gene: NA
v_gene: TRBV24-1
j_gene: TRBJ2-7
CDR3aa: CATSDPGRAYEQYF
CDR3nt: TGTGCCACCAGTGACCCTGGCCGAGCATACGAGCAGTACTTC

abundance: NA
d_gene: TRBD1
v_gene: TRBV11-3
j_gene: TRBJ1-1
CDR3aa: CASSTGGWSTEAFF
CDR3nt: TGTGCCAGCAGCACAGGGGGCTGGAGCACTGAAGCTTTCTTT

abundance: NA
d_gene: TRBD2
v_gene: TRBV7-2
j_gene: TRBJ2-2
CDR3aa: CASSLIPSGTAGELFF
CDR3nt: TGTGCCAGCAGCTTAATCCCTAGCGGGACGGCCGGGGAGCTGTTTTTT

abundance: NA
d_gene: NA
v_gene: TRBV7-9
j_gene: TRBJ1-4
CDR3aa: CASSLTREEKLFF
CDR3nt: TGTGCCAGCAGCTTAACCAGGGAGGAAAAACTGTTTTTT

abundance: NA
d_gene: TRBD1
v_gene: TRBV25-1
j_gene: TRBJ1-2
CDR3aa: CASSPGQGRYGYTF
CDR3nt: TGTGCCAGCTCCCCCGGACAGGGTAGATATGGCTACACCTTC

abundance: NA
d_gene: NA
v_gene: TRBV7-9
j_gene: TRBJ1-1
CDR3aa: CASSLEGRYSEAFF
CDR3nt: TGTGCCAGCAGCTTAGAGGGCAGGTATTCTGAAGCTTTCTTT

abundance: NA
d_gene: TRBD2
v_gene: TRBV11-2
j_gene: TRBJ2-7
CDR3aa: CASSLGSGSYEQYF
CDR3nt: TGTGCCAGCAGCTTAGGTAGCGGGTCCTACGAGCAGTACTTC

abundance: once
d_gene: NA
v_gene: TRBV7-9
j_gene: TRBJ2-1
CDR3aa: CASNRDYNEQFF
CDR3nt: TGTGCCAGCAACAGGGACTACAATGAGCAGTTCTTC

abundance: NA
d_gene: TRBD1
v_gene: TRBV4-3
j_gene: TRBJ1-5
CDR3aa: CASSPMTGGGNQPQHF
CDR3nt: TGCGCCAGCAGCCCAATGACAGGGGGCGGCAATCAGCCCCAGCATTTT

abundance: NA
d_gene: NA
v_gene: TRBV5-8
j_gene: TRBJ1-1
CDR3aa: CASSFRREAFF
CDR3nt: TGTGCCAGCAGCTTCAGGCGGGAAGCTTTCTTT

abundance: NA
d_gene: NA
v_gene: TRBV5-1
j_gene: TRBJ1-3
CDR3aa: CASSPGVLGNTIYF
CDR3nt: TGCGCCAGCAGCCCAGGGGTGTTGGGAAACACCATATATTTT

abundance: once
d_gene: TRBD1
v_gene: TRBV30
j_gene: TRBJ1-3
CDR3aa: CAWRQGQAQTPGNTIYF
CDR3nt: TGTGCCTGGAGACAAGGACAGGCCCAAACACCTGGAAACACCATATATTTT

abundance: NA
d_gene: NA
v_gene: TRBV3-1/TRBV3-2
j_gene: TRBJ2-7
CDR3aa: CASSQTRGSPSEQYF
CDR3nt: TGTGCCAGCAGCCAGACCCGGGGTTCTCCTTCCGAGCAGTACTTC

abundance: NA
d_gene: NA
v_gene: TRBV5-1
j_gene: TRBJ2-2
CDR3aa: CASSWGTSTGELFF
CDR3nt: TGCGCCAGCAGCTGGGGGACCTCCACCGGGGAGCTGTTTTTT

abundance: once
d_gene: TRBD2
v_gene: TRBV3-1/TRBV3-2
j_gene: TRBJ2-2
CDR3aa: CASSPAGGRGELFF
CDR3nt: TGTGCCAGCTCCCCAGCGGGGGGACGCGGGGAGCTGTTTTTT

abundance: few
d_gene: NA
v_gene: TRBV5-1
j_gene: TRBJ1-2
CDR3aa: CASSRGQRYGYTF
CDR3nt: TGCGCCAGCAGCCGCGGACAGAGATATGGCTACACCTTC

abundance: NA
d_gene: TRBD2
v_gene: TRBV28
j_gene: TRBJ2-1
CDR3aa: CASVPPTSGKYNEQFF
CDR3nt: TGTGCCAGCGTTCCCCCTACTAGCGGAAAATACAATGAGCAGTTCTTC

abundance: NA
d_gene: TRBD1
v_gene: TRBV10-3
j_gene: TRBJ1-2
CDR3aa: CAITATGATDGYTF
CDR3nt: TGTGCCATCACCGCGACAGGGGCCACAGATGGCTACACCTTC

abundance: NA
d_gene: NA
v_gene: TRBV5-5
j_gene: TRBJ2-7
CDR3aa: CASSPSQGGYEQYF
CDR3nt: TGTGCCAGCAGCCCGTCACAGGGGGGGTACGAGCAGTACTTC

abundance: NA
d_gene: TRBD2
v_gene: TRBV7-9
j_gene: TRBJ2-2
CDR3aa: CASSPPGRSSLFF
CDR3nt: TGTGCCAGCAGCCCCCCCGGGAGGAGTTCGCTGTTTTTT

abundance: NA
d_gene: NA
v_gene: TRBV6-5
j_gene: TRBJ1-5
CDR3aa: CASSYSPRGGNQPQHF
CDR3nt: TGTGCCAGCAGTTACTCGCCCAGGGGCGGCAATCAGCCCCAGCATTTT

abundance: NA
d_gene: NA
v_gene: TRBV30
j_gene: TRBJ1-1
CDR3aa: CAWSKWLGTEAFF
CDR3nt: TGTGCCTGGAGTAAGTGGTTGGGCACTGAAGCTTTCTTT

abundance: NA
d_gene: NA
v_gene: TRBV3-1/TRBV3-2
j_gene: TRBJ1-4
CDR3aa: CASSQTADLVEKLFF
CDR3nt: TGTGCCAGCAGCCAGACAGCAGATTTGGTTGAAAAACTGTTTTTT

abundance: NA
d_gene: NA
v_gene: TRBV2
j_gene: TRBJ2-1
CDR3aa: CASIHRRETSYNEQFF
CDR3nt: TGTGCCAGCATACACCGCCGGGAGACCTCCTACAATGAGCAGTTCTTC

abundance: NA
d_gene: TRBD2
v_gene: TRBV28
j_gene: TRBJ2-1
CDR3aa: CASSSPGTSGNEQFF
CDR3nt: TGTGCCAGCAGTTCCCCCGGGACTAGCGGTAATGAGCAGTTCTTC

abundance: NA
d_gene: NA
v_gene: TRBV5-1
j_gene: TRBJ1-1
CDR3aa: CASSLDQGVGTEAFF
CDR3nt: TGCGCCAGCAGCTTGGATCAGGGAGTAGGCACTGAAGCTTTCTTT

abundance: NA
d_gene: NA
v_gene: TRBV14
j_gene: TRBJ2-5
CDR3aa: CASSQGGTVQETQYF
CDR3nt: TGTGCCAGCAGCCAAGGGGGGACTGTTCAAGAGACCCAGTACTTC

abundance: NA
d_gene: NA
v_gene: TRBV18
j_gene: TRBJ2-3
CDR3aa: CASSPGTFTDTQYF
CDR3nt: TGTGCCAGCTCACCGGGGACGTTCACAGATACGCAGTATTTT